This T cell receptor beta chain was obtained from a study of early T cells in non-severe SARS-CoV-2 infection. Looking at the study overall: From unsorted whole blood, bulk RNA was sequenced, and the chains remained unpaired. The study, taken as a whole, reports: Anti-spike CD8 specificities were favored by VDJdb matching, whose results missed private and CD4 specificities.

Unique molecular identifiers tagged individual cDNA molecules. In TCRdb, the 5' RACE reads were re-called with MiXCR into one record per CDR3 protein. The sample lists 70,000 or so distinct CDR3 sequences; 12% were seen once. The CDR3 consists of 16 residues. In germline, CDR1 is SGHRS, CDR2 YFSETQ. Trimming pared 4 bases from V and 1 base from J, leaving 17 bases between. This clonotype was observed at least ten times. Its target is unknown. The receptor comes from an adult who was a healthcare worker with PCR-confirmed SARS-CoV-2 infection or an uninfected control (not recorded which). The chain carries TRBV5-1 and TRBJ1-1, with D uncertain. Sequenced sample: whole blood. The CDR3 nucleotides read TGCGCCAGCAGCGGGCGGGAGCGGCGATCGAACACTGAAGCTTTCTTT. It codes for CASSGRERRSNTEAFF. Looking up the rest from reference TRBV5-1 and TRBJ1-1 gives the full variable domain: KAGVTQTPRYLIKTRGQQVTLSCSPISGHRSVSWYQQTPGQGLQFLFEYFSETQRNKGNFPGRFSGRQFSNSRSEMNVSTLELGDSALYLCASSGRERRSNTEAFFGQGTRLTVV.